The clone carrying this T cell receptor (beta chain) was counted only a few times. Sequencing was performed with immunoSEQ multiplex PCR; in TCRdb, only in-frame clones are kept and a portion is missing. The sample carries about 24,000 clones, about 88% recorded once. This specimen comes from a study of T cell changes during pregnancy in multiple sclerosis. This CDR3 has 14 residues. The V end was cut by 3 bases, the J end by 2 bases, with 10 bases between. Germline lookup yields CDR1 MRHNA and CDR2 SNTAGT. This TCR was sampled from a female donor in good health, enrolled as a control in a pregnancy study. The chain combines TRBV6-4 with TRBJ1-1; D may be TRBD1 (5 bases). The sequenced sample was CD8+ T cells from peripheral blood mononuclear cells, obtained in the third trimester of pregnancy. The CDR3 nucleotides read TGTGCCAGCAGTGAGTCGGGGGACAACACTGAAGCTTTCTTT. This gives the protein CASSESGDNTEAFF.